Shown below are 8 T cell receptor beta chains from a single sample sequenced in a study of identical twins. TCRdb passed the 5' RACE reads through MiXCR, listing each CDR3 protein once. Seen here are about 210,000 distinct CDR3 sequences, roughly a tenth observed once, and the top ten hold approximately 5.1%. Sequenced sample: memory (CD45RO+) T cells sorted from blood. These receptors all come from a woman between 18 and 30 years old in good health.

This clonotype appeared a few times. V and J are TRBV20-1 and TRBJ2-5, with TRBD2 as a possible D gene (5 bases). Deletions cut 3 bases from V and 3 bases from J, with 8 bases between. The CDR3 sequence is 12 residues long. Germline CDR1 reads DFQATT; CDR2 reads SNEGSKA (reference sequence). CDR3 amino acids: CSASGEKETQYF. The CDR3 nucleotides read TGCAGTGCTAGCGGGGAAAAAGAGACCCAGTACTTC.

This clonotype was counted only a few times. The chain employs TRBV2 and TRBJ1-2, with no clear D. CDR1 and CDR2 (germline): SNHLY, FYNNEI. The CDR3 is 11 residues long. Trimming pared 1 base from V and 7 bases from J, leaving 4 bases between. The CDR3 loop reads CASSEVGGYTF. The CDR3 coding sequence is TGTGCCAGCAGTGAAGTTGGTGGCTACACCTTC.

This clonotype was detected only a few times. V usage is TRBV5-1 and J usage is TRBJ2-7, with D perhaps TRBD1 (6 bases). From germline, CDR1 is SGHRS and CDR2 YFSETQ. This CDR3 spans 17 amino acids. V was cut by 0 bases and J by 0 bases, with 16 bases left in between. This chain's CDR3 is CASSLAVATGVSYEQYF. In DNA form, the CDR3 reads TGCGCCAGCAGCTTGGCCGTCGCGACAGGCGTCTCCTACGAGCAGTACTTC.

This clonotype was detected many times. The chain carries TRBV5-1 and TRBJ1-1; D not certain. Trimming pared 4 bases from V and 6 bases from J, leaving 10 bases between. In germline, CDR1 is SGHRS, CDR2 YFSETQ. The CDR3 contains 12 residues. The CDR3 sequence: CASSPPSPEAFF. CDR3 bases: TGCGCCAGCAGCCCCCCGAGTCCTGAAGCTTTCTTT.

This clonotype was detected ten times or more. V and J are TRBV30 and TRBJ2-4, with unresolved D. The germline V gene encodes CDR1 GTSNPN and CDR2 SVGIG (reference sequence). Trimming cost V 0 bases and J 6 bases, with 6 bases left between them. This CDR3 has 12 amino acids. CDR3 in DNA: TGTGCCTGGAGTGTAGCTGGAAACATTCAGTACTTC. The encoded protein is CAWSVAGNIQYF.

V is TRBV20-1 and J is TRBJ1-1, with D unclear. From germline, CDR1 is DFQATT and CDR2 SNEGSKA (reference sequence). The CDR3 is 14 residues long. The germline V and J ends were trimmed by 0 bases and 0 bases, with 8 bases remaining between them. The CDR3 sequence: CSARDPTLNTEAFF. CDR3 DNA: TGCAGTGCTAGAGATCCGACACTGAACACTGAAGCTTTCTTT.

CDR3 sequence reads: CASNAGLNTEAFF. The CDR3, as DNA: TGCGCCAGCAATGCAGGCTTGAACACTGAAGCTTTCTTT. The chain links TRBV5-1 to TRBJ1-1, with D uncertain. This CDR3 spans 13 amino acids. Trimming removed 6 bases from V and 0 bases from J, with 9 bases in between. Germline CDR1 is SGHRS and CDR2 is YFSETQ.

This clonotype was seen more than once but under ten times. The V gene is TRBV7-3, the J gene TRBJ2-3, with D hard to call. Per the germline V gene, CDR1 is SGHTA and CDR2 is FQGTGA. V lost 5 bases and J 0 bases, leaving 6 bases between the germline ends. The CDR3 totals 13 residues. The CDR3 sequence: CASSMTSTDTQYF. In nucleotides, the CDR3 is TGTGCCAGCAGCATGACTAGCACAGATACGCAGTATTTT.